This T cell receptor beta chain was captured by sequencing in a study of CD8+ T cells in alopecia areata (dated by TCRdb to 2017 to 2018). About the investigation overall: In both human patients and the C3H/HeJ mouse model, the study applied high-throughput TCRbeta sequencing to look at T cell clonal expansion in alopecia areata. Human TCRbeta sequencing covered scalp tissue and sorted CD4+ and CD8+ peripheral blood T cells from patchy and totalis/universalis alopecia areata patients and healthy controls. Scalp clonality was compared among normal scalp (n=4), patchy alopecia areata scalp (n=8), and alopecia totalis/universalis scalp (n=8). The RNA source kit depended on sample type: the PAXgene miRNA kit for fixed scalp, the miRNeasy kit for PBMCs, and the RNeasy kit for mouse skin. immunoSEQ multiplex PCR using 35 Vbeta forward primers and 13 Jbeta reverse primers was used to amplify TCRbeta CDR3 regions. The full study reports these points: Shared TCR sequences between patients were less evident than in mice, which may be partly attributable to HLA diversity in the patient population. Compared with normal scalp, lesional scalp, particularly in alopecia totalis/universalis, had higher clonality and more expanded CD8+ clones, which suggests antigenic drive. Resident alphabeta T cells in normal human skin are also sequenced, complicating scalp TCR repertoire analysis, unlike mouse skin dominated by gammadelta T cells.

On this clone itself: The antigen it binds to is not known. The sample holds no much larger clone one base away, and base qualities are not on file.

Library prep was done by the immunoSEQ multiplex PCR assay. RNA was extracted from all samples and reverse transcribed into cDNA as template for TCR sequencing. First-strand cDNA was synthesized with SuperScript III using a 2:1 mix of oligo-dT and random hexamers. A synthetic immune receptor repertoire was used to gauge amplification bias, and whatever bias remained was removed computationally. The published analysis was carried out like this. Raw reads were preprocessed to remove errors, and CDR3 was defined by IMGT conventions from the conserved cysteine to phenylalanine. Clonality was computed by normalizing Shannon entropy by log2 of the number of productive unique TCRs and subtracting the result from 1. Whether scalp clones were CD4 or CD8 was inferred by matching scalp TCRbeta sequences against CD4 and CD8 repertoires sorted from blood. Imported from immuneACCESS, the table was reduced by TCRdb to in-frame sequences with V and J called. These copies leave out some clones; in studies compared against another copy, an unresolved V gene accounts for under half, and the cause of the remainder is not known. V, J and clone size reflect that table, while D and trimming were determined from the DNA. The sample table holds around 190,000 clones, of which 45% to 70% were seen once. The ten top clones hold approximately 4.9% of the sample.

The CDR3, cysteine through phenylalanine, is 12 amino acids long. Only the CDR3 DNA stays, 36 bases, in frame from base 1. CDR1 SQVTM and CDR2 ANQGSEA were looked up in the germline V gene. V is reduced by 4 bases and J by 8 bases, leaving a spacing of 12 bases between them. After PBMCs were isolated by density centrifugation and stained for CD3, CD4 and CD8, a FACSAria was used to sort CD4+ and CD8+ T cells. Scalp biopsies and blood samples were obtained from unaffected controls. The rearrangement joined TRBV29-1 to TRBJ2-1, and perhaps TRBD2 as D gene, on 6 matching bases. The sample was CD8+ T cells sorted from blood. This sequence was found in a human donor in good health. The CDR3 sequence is CSVVTGVHEQFF. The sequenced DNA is TGCAGCGTTGTTACGGGGGTACATGAGCAGTTCTTC.